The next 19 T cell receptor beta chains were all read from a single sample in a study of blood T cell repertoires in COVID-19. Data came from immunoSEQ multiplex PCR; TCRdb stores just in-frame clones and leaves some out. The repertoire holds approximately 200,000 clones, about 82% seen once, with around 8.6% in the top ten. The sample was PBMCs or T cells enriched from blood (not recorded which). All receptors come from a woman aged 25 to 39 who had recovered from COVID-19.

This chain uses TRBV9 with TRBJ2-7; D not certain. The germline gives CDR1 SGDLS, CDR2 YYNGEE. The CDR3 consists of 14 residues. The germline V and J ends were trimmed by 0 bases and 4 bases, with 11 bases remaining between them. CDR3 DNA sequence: TGTGCCAGCAGCGTAGGTCCAGAATTTTACGAGCAGTACTTC. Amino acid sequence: CASSVGPEFYEQYF.

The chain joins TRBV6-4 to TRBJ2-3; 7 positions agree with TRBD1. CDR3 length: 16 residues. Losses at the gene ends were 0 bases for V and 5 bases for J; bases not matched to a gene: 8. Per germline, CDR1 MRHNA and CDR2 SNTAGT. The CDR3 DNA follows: TGTGCCAGCAGTGACTCATCAGCAGGGGGTAAAGATACGCAGTATTTT. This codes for CASSDSSAGGKDTQYF.

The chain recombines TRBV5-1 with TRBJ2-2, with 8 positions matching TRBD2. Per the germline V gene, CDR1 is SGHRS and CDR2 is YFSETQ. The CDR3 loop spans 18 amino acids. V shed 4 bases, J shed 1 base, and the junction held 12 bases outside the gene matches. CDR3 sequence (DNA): TGCGCCAGCAGCCCGGAACTAGCGGACTATTTGAACACCGGGGAGCTGTTTTTT. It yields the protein CASSPELADYLNTGELFF.

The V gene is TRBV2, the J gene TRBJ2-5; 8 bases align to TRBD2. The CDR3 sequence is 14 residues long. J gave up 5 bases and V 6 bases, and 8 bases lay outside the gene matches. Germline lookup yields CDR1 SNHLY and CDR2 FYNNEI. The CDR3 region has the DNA TGTGCCAGCAGAGAATCTCTAGCGGGTGAGACCCAGTACTTC. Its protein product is CASRESLAGETQYF.

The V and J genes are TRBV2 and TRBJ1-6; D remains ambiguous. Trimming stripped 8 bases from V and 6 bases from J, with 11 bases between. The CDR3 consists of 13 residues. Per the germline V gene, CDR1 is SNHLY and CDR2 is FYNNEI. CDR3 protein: CASGRRANSPLHF. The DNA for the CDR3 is TGTGCCAGCGGACGGAGGGCTAATTCACCCCTCCACTTT.

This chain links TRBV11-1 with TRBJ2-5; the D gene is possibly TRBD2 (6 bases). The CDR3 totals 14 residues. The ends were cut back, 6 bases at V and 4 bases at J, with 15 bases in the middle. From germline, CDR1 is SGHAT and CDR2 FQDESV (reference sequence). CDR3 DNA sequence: TGTGCCAGCAGTCGTGAGCGGAGGGGAGAGACCCAGTACTTC. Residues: CASSRERRGETQYF.

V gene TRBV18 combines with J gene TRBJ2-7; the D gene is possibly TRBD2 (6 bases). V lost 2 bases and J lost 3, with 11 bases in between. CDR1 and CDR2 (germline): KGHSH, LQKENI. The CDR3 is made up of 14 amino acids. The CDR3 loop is CASSPMGGRYEQYF. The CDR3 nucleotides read TGTGCCAGCTCACCAATGGGGGGTCGCTACGAGCAGTACTTC.

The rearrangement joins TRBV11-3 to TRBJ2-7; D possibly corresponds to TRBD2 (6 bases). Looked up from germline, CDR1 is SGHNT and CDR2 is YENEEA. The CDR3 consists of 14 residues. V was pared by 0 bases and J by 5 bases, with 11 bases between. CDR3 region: CASSLDGRDDEQYF. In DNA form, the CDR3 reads TGTGCCAGCAGCTTAGACGGGAGAGATGACGAGCAGTACTTC.

The CDR3 sequence: CASSGQGVFYEQYF. CDR3 coding DNA: TGTGCCAGTTCCGGACAGGGGGTCTTCTACGAGCAGTACTTC. The chain couples TRBV19 to TRBJ2-7; 10 nucleotides line up with TRBD1. Germline trimming cut 8 bases from V and 3 bases from J; bases unmatched to any gene: 7. Germline V lookup: CDR1 LNHDA, CDR2 SQIVND (reference sequence). The CDR3 totals 14 residues. The whole variable domain, remainder taken from reference TRBV19 and TRBJ2-7, is DGGITQSPKYLFRKEGQNVTLSCEQNLNHDAMYWYRQDPGQGLRLIYYSQIVNDFQKGDIAEGYSVSREKKESFPLTVTSAQKNPTAFYLCASSGQGVFYEQYFGPGTRLTVT.

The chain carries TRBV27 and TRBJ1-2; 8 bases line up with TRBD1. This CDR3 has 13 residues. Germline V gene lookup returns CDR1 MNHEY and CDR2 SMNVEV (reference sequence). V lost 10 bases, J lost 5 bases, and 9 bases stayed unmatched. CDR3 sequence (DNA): TGTGCCATCAAAGCGACAGGGGAATATGGCTACACCTTC. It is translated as CAIKATGEYGYTF.

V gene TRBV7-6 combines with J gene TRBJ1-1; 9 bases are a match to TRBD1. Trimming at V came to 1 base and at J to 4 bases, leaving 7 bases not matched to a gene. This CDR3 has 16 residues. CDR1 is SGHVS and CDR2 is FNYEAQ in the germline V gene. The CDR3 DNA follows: TGTGCCAGCAGCTTAGAAACAGGGGGCCGGGGCACTGAAGCTTTCTTT. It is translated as CASSLETGGRGTEAFF.

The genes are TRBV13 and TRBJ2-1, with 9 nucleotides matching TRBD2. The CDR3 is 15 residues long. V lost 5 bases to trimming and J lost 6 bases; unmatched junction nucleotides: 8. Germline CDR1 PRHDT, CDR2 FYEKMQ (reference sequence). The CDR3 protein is CASSVTSGLSNEQFF. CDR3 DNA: TGTGCCAGCAGCGTAACTAGCGGGCTGAGCAATGAGCAGTTCTTC. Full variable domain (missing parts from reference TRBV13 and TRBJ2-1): AAGVIQSPRHLIKEKRETATLKCYPIPRHDTVYWYQQGPGQDPQFLISFYEKMQSDKGSIPDRFSAQQFSDYHSELNMSSLELGDSALYFCASSVTSGLSNEQFFGPGTRLTVL.

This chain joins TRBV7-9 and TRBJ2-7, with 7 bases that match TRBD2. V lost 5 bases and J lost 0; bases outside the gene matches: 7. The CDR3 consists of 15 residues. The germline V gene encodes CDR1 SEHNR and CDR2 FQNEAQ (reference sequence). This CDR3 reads CASSIRTSSSYEQYF. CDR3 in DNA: TGTGCCAGCAGCATACGGACTAGTAGCTCCTACGAGCAGTACTTC.

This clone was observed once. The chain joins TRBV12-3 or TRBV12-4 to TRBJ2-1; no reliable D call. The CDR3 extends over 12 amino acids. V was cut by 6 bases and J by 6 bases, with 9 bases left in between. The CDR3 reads CASRLNSNEQFF. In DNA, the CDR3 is TGTGCCAGCAGGCTTAATAGCAATGAGCAGTTCTTC.

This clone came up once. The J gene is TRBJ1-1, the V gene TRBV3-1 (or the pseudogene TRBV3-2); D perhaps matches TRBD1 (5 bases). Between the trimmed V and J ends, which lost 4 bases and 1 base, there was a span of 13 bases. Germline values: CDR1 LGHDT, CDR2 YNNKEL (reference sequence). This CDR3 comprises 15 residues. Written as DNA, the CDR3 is TGTGCCAGCAGCCGCGGGGGAGGGAGGAACACTGAAGCTTTCTTT. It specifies CASSRGGGRNTEAFF.

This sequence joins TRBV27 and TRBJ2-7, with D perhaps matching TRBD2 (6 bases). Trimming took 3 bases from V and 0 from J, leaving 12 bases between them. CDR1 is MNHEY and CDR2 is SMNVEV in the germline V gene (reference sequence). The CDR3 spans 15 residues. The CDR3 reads CASSFLGGGSYEQYF. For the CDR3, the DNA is TGTGCCAGCAGTTTTTTGGGGGGTGGCTCCTACGAGCAGTACTTC.

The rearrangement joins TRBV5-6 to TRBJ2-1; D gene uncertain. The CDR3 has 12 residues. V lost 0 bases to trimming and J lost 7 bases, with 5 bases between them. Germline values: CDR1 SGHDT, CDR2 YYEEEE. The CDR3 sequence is CASSLETNEQFF. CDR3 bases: TGTGCCAGCAGCTTGGAAACAAATGAGCAGTTCTTC.

CDR3 loop: CASSPGGGGQDTQYF. The DNA for the CDR3 is TGTGCCAGCAGCCCGGGGGGTGGGGGCCAAGATACGCAGTATTTT. J is TRBJ2-3 and V is TRBV7-9, with D tentatively TRBD2 (7 bases). Germline loops: CDR1 SEHNR, CDR2 FQNEAQ (reference sequence). The germline V and J ends were trimmed by 5 bases and 5 bases, with 17 bases remaining between them. CDR3 size: 15 residues.

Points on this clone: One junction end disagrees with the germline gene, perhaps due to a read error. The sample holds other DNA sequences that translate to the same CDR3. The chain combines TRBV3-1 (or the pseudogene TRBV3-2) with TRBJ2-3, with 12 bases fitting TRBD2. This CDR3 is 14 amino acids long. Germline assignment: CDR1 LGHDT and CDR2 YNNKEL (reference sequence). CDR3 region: CASSQGTSGDTQYF. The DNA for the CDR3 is TGTGCCAGCAGTCAAGGGACTAGCGGGGATACGCAGTATTTT.